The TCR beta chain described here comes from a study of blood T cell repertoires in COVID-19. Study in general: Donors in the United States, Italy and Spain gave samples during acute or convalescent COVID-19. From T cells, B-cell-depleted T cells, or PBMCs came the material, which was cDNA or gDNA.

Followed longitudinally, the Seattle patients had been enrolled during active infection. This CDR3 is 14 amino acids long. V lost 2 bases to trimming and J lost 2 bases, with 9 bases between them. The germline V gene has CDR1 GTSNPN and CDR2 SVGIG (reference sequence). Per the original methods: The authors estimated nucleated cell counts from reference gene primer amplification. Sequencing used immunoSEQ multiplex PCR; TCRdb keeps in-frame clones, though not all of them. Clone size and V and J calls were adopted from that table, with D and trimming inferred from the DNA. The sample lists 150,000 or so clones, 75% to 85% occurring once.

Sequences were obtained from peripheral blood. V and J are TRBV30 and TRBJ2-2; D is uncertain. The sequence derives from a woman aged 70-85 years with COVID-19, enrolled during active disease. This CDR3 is CAWSSRVNTGELFF. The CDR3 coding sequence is TGTGCCTGGAGTTCTAGAGTTAACACCGGGGAGCTGTTTTTT.